This TCR beta chain was identified in a study of a mutant IDH1 vaccine in newly diagnosed glioma. Study background: Patients came in for eight vaccinations, in weeks 1, 3, 5, 7, 11, 15, 19 and 23.

The sample's time point: week 11, during vaccination. Doses comprised 300 ug of mutant IDH1 20-mer peptide each, plus topical imiquimod. General observations from the study: Changes in top peripheral clonotypes did not appear linked to pseudoprogression.

Here immunoSEQ multiplex PCR was the method, and the copy in TCRdb shows in-frame clones only, minus some. The table has around 120,000 clones, roughly 78% seen once. For this clone: Its antigen is undetermined. At the DNA level, this CDR3 is encoded by other sequences in the same sample as well.

The CDR3 spans 11 residues. CDR1 SEHNR and CDR2 FQNEAQ come from the germline V gene (reference sequence). V dropped 2 bases and J dropped 8 bases, with 6 bases sitting between them. The sequence derives from a man aged 35 to 55 with glioma. This chain connects TRBV7-9 to TRBJ1-2; unclear D gene. The specimen was PBMCs, collected from a glioma patient whose treatment included an IDH1 peptide vaccine. DNA for the CDR3: TGTGCCAGCAGCTTACGAGGGGGCTACACCTTC. Translating it yields CASSLRGGYTF.